This passage covers 5 T cell receptor beta chains from one sample sequenced in a study of control samples from healthy donors and cancer patients (dated by TCRdb to 2020 to 2021). Library preparation used the immunoSEQ multiplex PCR assay. TCRdb re-hosts the immuneACCESS table, in-frame sequences only. Its copies lack some clones; in the studies checked, an unresolved V gene accounts for under half of them, and the cause for the rest is not known. The sample table lists approximately 100,000 clones, more than 75% of them with a count of one. The ten largest clones add up to about 21% of the sample. Specimen: blood. The receptors stem from a man in his thirties or forties in good health.

The DNA of the CDR3 is TGTGCTGGGGGACAGGATAGCAATCAGCCCCAGCATTTT. Translating it yields CAGGQDSNQPQHF. The chain recombines TRBV12-3 or TRBV12-4 with TRBJ1-5; TRBD1 matches 8 bases. The CDR3 length is 13 residues.

This clone was counted a few times. The chain recombines TRBV27 with TRBJ1-2; tentative D call: TRBD1 (5 bases). The CDR3 loop spans 14 amino acids. Germline loops: CDR1 MNHEY, CDR2 SMNVEV (reference sequence). Trimming removed 6 bases from V and 2 bases from J, with 13 bases in between. Written as DNA, the CDR3 is TGTGCCAGCAGGGAGGGGCCACGCAACTATGGCTACACCTTC. Its protein product is CASREGPRNYGYTF.

The chain couples TRBV10-3 to TRBJ2-7; weak D call: TRBD2 (6 bases). The germline V gene encodes CDR1 ENHRY and CDR2 SYGVKD. The CDR3 runs to 17 residues. V lost 2 bases and J lost 2, with 19 bases in between. For the CDR3, the DNA is TGTGCCATCAGTGAGCCGGGGTCCCTACTAGCACCCTACGAGCAGTACGTC. It translates to CAISEPGSLLAPYEQYV.

The chain links TRBV10-2 to TRBJ1-6; no clear D. This CDR3 has 15 residues. From germline, CDR1 is WSHSY and CDR2 SAAADI. V gave up 8 bases and J gave up 7 bases, with 18 bases separating them. Here the CDR3 DNA reads TGCGCCAGCGGCGACGGGAAGGGCTTCAATTCACCCCTCCACTTT. Translated: CASGDGKGFNSPLHF.

The rearrangement joins TRBV21-1 to TRBJ2-3. TRBV21-1 represents a pseudogene. The CDR3 loop spans 17 amino acids. CDR3: CASSKKRRGRTTDTQYF. CDR3 bases: TGTGCCAGCAGCAAAAAGAGGAGGGGGAGAACCACAGATACGCAGTATTTT.